These 24 T cell receptor beta chains share one sample of origin, sequenced in a study of spatial heterogeneity in lung cancer. The time point denotes: sample taken at primary tumor resection. The sequenced material consisted of unsorted whole RNA from tumor, nontumor lung or frozen PBMC. TCRdb independently ran MiXCR on the 5' RACE reads; one entry per CDR3 protein. The sample yields 25,000 to 35,000 distinct CDR3 sequences, around 8% seen once. Sequencing used PBMCs, obtained at surgery. The receptors stem from a female donor with early-stage non-small cell lung cancer.

This clonotype was detected a few times. The chain carries TRBV5-1 and TRBJ2-7; 10 bases map to TRBD2. The CDR3 contains 15 residues. J gave up 5 bases and V 2 bases, and 7 bases lay outside the gene matches. Looked up from germline, CDR1 is SGHRS and CDR2 is YFSETQ. The CDR3 region is CASSFPSGRNNEQYF. The CDR3 bases are TGCGCCAGCAGCTTCCCTAGCGGGAGAAATAACGAGCAGTACTTC.

This clonotype was found many times. The V call is TRBV24-1, the J call TRBJ2-3; 7 bases are a match to TRBD1. Germline CDR1 and CDR2: KGHDR and SFDVKD. Germline trimming cut 9 bases from V and 8 bases from J; bases unmatched to any gene: 7. This CDR3 contains 12 residues. CDR3 region: CATEGAGRTQYF. CDR3 DNA: TGTGCCACCGAGGGGGCGGGCCGTACGCAGTATTTT.

This clonotype appeared many times. The CDR3 sequence: CASSSPSGRARDTQYF. CDR3 DNA: TGTGCCAGCAGTTCACCTAGCGGGAGGGCCCGAGATACGCAGTATTTT. The chain joins TRBV12-3 or TRBV12-4 to TRBJ2-3; 12 positions match TRBD2. This CDR3 spans 16 amino acids. V dropped 4 bases and J dropped 5; count of bases not matched to a gene: 7.

This clonotype occurred many times. The chain uses TRBV3-1 and TRBJ1-5, with a possible D match to TRBD1 (5 bases). Looked up from germline, CDR1 is LGHDT and CDR2 is YNNKEL (reference sequence). This CDR3 is 14 amino acids long. Trimming removed 0 bases from V and 6 bases from J, with 9 bases in between. The CDR3 spells CASSQDIRAQPQHF. CDR3 coding DNA: TGTGCCAGCAGCCAAGATATCAGGGCTCAGCCCCAGCATTTT.

The table lists this clonotype with many counts. The chain joins TRBV5-1 to TRBJ2-3; 10 bases are a match to TRBD2. CDR1 is SGHRS and CDR2 is YFSETQ in the germline V gene. Losses at the gene ends were 0 bases for V and 7 bases for J; bases not matched to a gene: 14. There are 18 residues in the CDR3. The CDR3 region is CASSLESSGSTTGYTQYF. The CDR3 bases are TGCGCCAGCAGCTTGGAGTCTAGCGGGAGTACGACGGGGTATACGCAGTATTTT.

This clonotype showed up just a few times. V usage is TRBV20-1 and J usage is TRBJ1-5; D gene uncertain. The V gene lost 0 bases and the J gene lost 2 bases, with 14 bases spanning the gap. The CDR3 has 16 amino acids. Germline V gene lookup returns CDR1 DFQATT and CDR2 SNEGSKA (reference sequence). CDR3: CSARDSGGRGNQPQHF. CDR3 sequence (DNA): TGCAGTGCTAGAGACAGCGGAGGGAGAGGCAATCAGCCCCAGCATTTT.

This clonotype was detected a few times. The rearrangement links TRBV10-3 to TRBJ2-7; maybe TRBD2 (7 bases). V gave up 0 bases and J gave up 2 bases, with 14 bases separating them. The CDR3 totals 16 residues. Per germline, CDR1 ENHRY and CDR2 SYGVKD. Written as DNA, the CDR3 is TGTGCCATCAGTGAGTCGGGGGGGCTTACTCCCTACGAGCAGTACTTC. Its translation: CAISESGGLTPYEQYF.

This clonotype was observed many times. The chain couples TRBV6-6 to TRBJ2-1; TRBD2 is a possible D gene (7 bases). The CDR3 length is 12 residues. Germline values: CDR1 MNHNY, CDR2 SVGAGI (reference sequence). Deletions cut 2 bases from V and 10 bases from J, with 9 bases between. The DNA of the CDR3 is TGTGCCAGCAGTTACCCGGGGGGCGAGCAGTTCTTC. Amino acids: CASSYPGGEQFF.

This clonotype was recorded at least ten times. The rearrangement uses TRBV5-6 and TRBJ2-2; 10 nucleotides align to TRBD1. Trimming at V came to 4 bases and at J to 9 bases, leaving 12 bases not matched to a gene. The CDR3 runs to 16 residues. From germline, CDR1 is SGHDT and CDR2 YYEEEE. CDR3 sequence reads: CASSVRQGALVWELFF. The CDR3 nucleotides are TGTGCCAGCAGCGTCCGACAGGGGGCTCTTGTCTGGGAGCTGTTTTTT.

This clonotype was recorded many times. V is TRBV28 and J is TRBJ2-1, with 8 positions matching TRBD2. This CDR3 contains 16 residues. Germline loops: CDR1 MDHEN, CDR2 SYDVKM. Trimming cost V 4 bases and J 6 bases; bases outside gene matches: 11. The CDR3 spells CASSSPLGGGGNEQFF. CDR3 sequence (DNA): TGTGCCAGCAGTTCCCCCCTCGGGGGGGGCGGCAATGAGCAGTTCTTC.

At least ten counts were recorded for this clonotype. The chain links TRBV6-5 to TRBJ1-2; D perhaps matches TRBD1 (6 bases). The V end lost 5 bases, the J end lost 2 bases, and 12 bases lay between the germline ends. The germline CDR1 and CDR2 sequences are MNHEY and SVGAGI. The CDR3 spans 14 residues. CDR3 loop: CASSQRDTNYGYTF. CDR3 sequence (DNA): TGTGCCAGCAGTCAACGGGACACCAACTATGGCTACACCTTC.

The table lists this clonotype with many counts. The chain carries TRBV12-3 or TRBV12-4 and TRBJ2-5; D tentatively fits TRBD1 or TRBD2 (5 bases each). This CDR3 spans 13 amino acids. The V and J ends lost 3 bases and 2 bases respectively, with 7 bases between them. The CDR3 sequence: CASSLGRQETQYF. The DNA for the CDR3 is TGTGCCAGCAGTTTGGGACGGCAAGAGACCCAGTACTTC.

This clonotype was observed a few times. The chain uses TRBV25-1 and TRBJ2-2; 7 bases match TRBD2. The CDR3 is 16 amino acids. V trimming: 3 bases; J trimming: 4 bases; junction bases outside the gene matches: 8. The V gene's germline CDR1 is MGHDK and CDR2 SYGVNS. DNA for the CDR3: TGTGCCAGCAGTGAGGGGGGGAGGGCAGGCACCGGGGAGCTGTTTTTT. This gives the protein CASSEGGRAGTGELFF.

The table lists this clonotype with many counts. The chain carries TRBV7-9 and TRBJ1-2, with D possibly TRBD1 on 6 matching bases. V lost 4 bases and J lost 4, with 10 bases in between. The CDR3 consists of 13 residues. Germline assignment: CDR1 SEHNR and CDR2 FQNEAQ (reference sequence). The CDR3 nucleotides are TGTGCCAGCAGCTCAGGACAGATCTATGGCTACACCTTC. Its protein product is CASSSGQIYGYTF. Variable domain in full (rest from reference TRBV7-9 and TRBJ1-2): DTGVSQNPRHKITKRGQNVTFRCDPISEHNRLYWYRQTLGQGPEFLTYFQNEAQLEKSRLLSDRFSAERPKGSFSTLEIQRTEQGDSAMYLCASSSGQIYGYTFGSGTRLTVV.

At least ten counts were recorded for this clonotype. The V gene is TRBV24-1, the J gene TRBJ2-1; D is undetermined. The V and J ends lost 5 bases and 8 bases respectively, with 12 bases between them. This CDR3 has 13 amino acids. Germline V CDR1 and CDR2: KGHDR, SFDVKD. CDR3 loop: CATSAGPTHEQFF. The CDR3 DNA follows: TGTGCCACCAGTGCCGGGCCCACCCATGAGCAGTTCTTC.

V and J are TRBV21-1 and TRBJ2-5. TRBV21-1 is a pseudogene locus. The CDR3 sequence is 10 residues long. The CDR3 DNA is TGTCCCAGCCAACAAGAGACCCAGTACTTC. Amino acid sequence: CPSQQETQYF.

This clonotype appeared many times. The chain recombines TRBV4-3 with TRBJ2-3; 12 bases match TRBD2. Germline CDR1 LGHNA, CDR2 YSLEER. This CDR3 is 17 amino acids long. The J segment lost 5 bases and the V segment lost 0 bases, leaving 6 bases of the junction unmatched. The CDR3 here is CASSQDPTSGRGDTQYF. The CDR3 DNA follows: TGCGCCAGCAGCCAAGATCCGACTAGCGGGAGAGGAGATACGCAGTATTTT.

This clonotype was seen many times. The chain links TRBV30 to TRBJ1-1; D not certain. V lost 4 bases and J 6 bases, leaving 15 bases between the germline ends. In germline, CDR1 is GTSNPN, CDR2 SVGIG (reference sequence). This CDR3 region has 13 residues. DNA of the CDR3: TGTGCCTGGAAATCTTCTAGGGTTCCTGAAGCTTTCTTT. It specifies CAWKSSRVPEAFF.

This clonotype was seen at least ten times. This chain uses TRBV2 with TRBJ2-7, with TRBD2 matching over 12 bases. The CDR3 loop spans 14 amino acids. Germline assignment: CDR1 SNHLY and CDR2 FYNNEI. Trimming cost V 6 bases and J 1 base; bases outside gene matches: 1. DNA for the CDR3: TGTGCCAGCAGCGGACTAGCGGGGTCCTACGAGCAGTACGTC. Translating it yields CASSGLAGSYEQYV.

This clonotype occurred a few times. The chain uses TRBV12-3 or TRBV12-4 and TRBJ1-3, with 7 positions matching TRBD1. V shed 0 bases, J shed 2 bases, and the junction held 4 bases outside the gene matches. This CDR3 comprises 16 residues. CDR3 bases: TGTGCCAGCAGTTTAGCGCCAGGGACAGCTGGAAACACCATATATTTT. Its protein is CASSLAPGTAGNTIYF.

This clonotype occurred many times. The gene calls are TRBV29-1 and TRBJ1-2, with D uncertain. From germline, CDR1 is SQVTM and CDR2 ANQGSEA. The CDR3 consists of 11 residues. Trimming took off 3 bases at V and 6 bases at J, with 8 bases between the two ends. Here the CDR3 reads CSVDLDDGYTF. The DNA for the CDR3 is TGCAGCGTTGACCTAGATGATGGCTACACCTTC.

This clonotype occurred a few times. The rearrangement uses TRBV5-5 and TRBJ2-1; no reliable D call. The CDR3 consists of 12 residues. The V and J ends lost 7 bases and 3 bases respectively, with 8 bases between them. Per the germline V gene, CDR1 is SGHKS and CDR2 is YYEKEE (reference sequence). The CDR3 reads CASQENYNEQFF. The CDR3 bases are TGTGCCAGCCAGGAGAACTACAATGAGCAGTTCTTC.

The sample holds many counts of this clonotype. The chain recombines TRBV11-2 with TRBJ2-1; D remains ambiguous. CDR3 length: 14 amino acids. Trimming took 5 bases from V and 2 from J, leaving 10 bases between them. In germline, CDR1 is SGHAT, CDR2 FQNNGV. CDR3 coding DNA: TGTGCCAGCAGCCCCCCGGGTACCTACAATGAGCAGTTCTTC. Its translation: CASSPPGTYNEQFF.

This rearrangement joins TRBV28 to TRBJ2-6; 8 bases map to TRBD1. The germline gives CDR1 MDHEN, CDR2 SYDVKM. V was pared by 7 bases and J by 3 bases, with 5 bases of the junction left unmatched. This CDR3 has 15 residues. The DNA of the CDR3 is TGTGCCAGCAATCAGGGGGCAGGTGGGGCCAACGTCCTGACTTTC. Translated, it gives CASNQGAGGANVLTF.